What follows are 8 T cell receptor beta chains derived from one specimen sequenced in a study of CD8+CD57+ T cells in acquired aplastic anemia (dated by TCRdb to 2017 to 2018). The sequencer listed for this sample is Illumina HiSeq 2000. TCR beta VDJ combination and CDR3 sequence profiling used genomic DNA as the template. Through fastp at Q25 and MiXCR, TCRdb rebuilt clones from the public reads, retaining in-frame beta chains. Each record represents a unique CDR3 protein, reported with the most common genes and DNA among its rows. Present in this sample are 90,000 to 150,000 distinct CDR3 sequences, under 65% of which were seen just once. 25% to 35% of the sample goes to the ten largest clones. The patients picked for sequencing were ones in whom flow cytometry had shown an expansion of CD8+CD57+ cells. The sequenced sample consisted of sorted CD4+, CD8+, or CD8+CD57+ T cells (not recorded which) from PBMCs. These receptors all stem from a human donor with aplastic anemia.

The chain employs TRBV19 and TRBJ1-6; TRBD1 agrees at 9 bases. The CDR3 runs to 19 residues. Germline CDR1 reads LNHDA; CDR2 reads SQIVND (reference sequence). The V gene end was trimmed by 7 bases and the J gene end by 5 bases; junction bases not matched to a gene: 18. CDR3 coding DNA: TGTGCCAGTATCATAAAGCCCCGGACAGGGGAAGAGGATAATTCACCCCTCCACTTT. Protein: CASIIKPRTGEEDNSPLHF.

In this sample, this clonotype turned up many times. The rearrangement joins TRBV19 to TRBJ2-3; possibly TRBD1 for D (6 bases). The CDR3 extends over 11 amino acids. Germline V gene data show CDR1 as LNHDA and CDR2 as SQIVND (reference sequence). The CDR3 sequence: CATGPTDTQYF. CDR3 coding DNA: TGTGCGACAGGCCCCACAGATACGCAGTATTTT.

J is TRBJ2-7 and V is TRBV25-1, with D uncertain. V lost 0 bases and J 6 bases, leaving 3 bases between the germline ends. This CDR3 comprises 11 residues. Germline values: CDR1 MGHDK, CDR2 SYGVNS. The CDR3 spells CASSEYVEQYF. CDR3 bases: TGTGCCAGCAGTGAATATGTCGAGCAGTACTTC.

This clonotype was found many times. This chain links TRBV25-1 with TRBJ1-1; D call uncertain. The germline CDR1 and CDR2 sequences are MGHDK and SYGVNS. Trimming shortened V by 6 bases and J by 5 bases, and 10 bases separated the two germline ends. The CDR3 sequence is 12 residues long. The CDR3 coding sequence is TGTGCCAGCAGCCCGGGGAGAACTGAAGCTTTCTTT. Protein product: CASSPGRTEAFF.

This clonotype has at least ten counts. The rearrangement links TRBV7-6 to TRBJ2-7; a possible D gene is TRBD1 (6 bases). The CDR3 length is 16 residues. V was pared by 0 bases and J by 5 bases, with 17 bases between. The germline CDR1 and CDR2 sequences are SGHVS and FNYEAQ. CDR3 loop: CASSLAQGLARHEQYF. CDR3 coding DNA: TGTGCCAGCAGCTTAGCCCAGGGGCTAGCCCGCCACGAGCAGTACTTC. Based on the CDR3 plus reference TRBV7-6 and TRBJ2-7, the full variable domain is GAGVSQSPRYKVTKRGQDVALRCDPISGHVSLYWYRQALGQGPEFLTYFNYEAQQDKSGLPNDRFSAERPEGSISTLTIQRTEQRDSAMYRCASSLAQGLARHEQYFGPGTRLTVT.

This clonotype was detected a few times. Possible read error: a much larger clone is one base away. V usage is TRBV5-5 and J usage is TRBJ2-3, with D tentatively TRBD1 or TRBD2 (5 bases each). CDR1 SGHKS and CDR2 YYEKEE come from the germline V gene (reference sequence). The CDR3 contains 13 residues. V was cut by 4 bases and J by 2 bases, with 8 bases left in between. The CDR3 bases are TGTGCCAGCAGCGGGGACCACACAGATACGCAGTATTTT. This codes for CASSGDHTDTQYF.

This sequence joins TRBV30 and TRBJ1-6; tentative D call: TRBD1 (5 bases). The CDR3 length is 15 residues. Per germline, CDR1 GTSNPN and CDR2 SVGIG (reference sequence). Trimming shortened V by 3 bases and J by 4 bases, and 13 bases separated the two germline ends. The CDR3 loop is CAWSQGGGYNSPLHF. CDR3 coding DNA: TGTGCCTGGAGCCAGGGAGGAGGTTATAATTCACCCCTCCACTTT.

This clonotype was observed many times. V gene TRBV7-2 combines with J gene TRBJ2-5, with D hard to call. The germline V gene encodes CDR1 SGHTA and CDR2 FQGNSA. This CDR3 is 17 amino acids long. V lost 6 bases and J lost 2, with 22 bases in between. The CDR3 here is CASSRQPFKLMQETQYF. The CDR3 DNA reads TGTGCCAGCAGTCGCCAGCCCTTCAAGCTGATGCAAGAGACCCAGTACTTC.